This note documents a single T cell receptor (beta chain) sequence. Measured with immunoSEQ multiplex PCR; TCRdb has only the in-frame clones, and not every one. The sample lists about 23,000 clones, approximately 73% occurring once. This entry comes from a study of tumor-infiltrating lymphocytes in localized non-small cell lung cancer. Trimming cost V 1 base and J 4 bases, with 11 bases left between them. Looked up from germline, CDR1 is LNHDA and CDR2 is SQIVND (reference sequence). The CDR3 spans 14 residues. This TCR was sampled from a human donor with non-small cell lung cancer. This chain links TRBV19 with TRBJ2-7, with D possibly TRBD1 on 6 matching bases. The sample was lung tumor tissue. Written as DNA, the CDR3 is TGTGCCAGTAGTATAGCCCGAGGGGGTTACGAGCAGTACTTC. This codes for CASSIARGGYEQYF. Full variable domain (remainder filled in from reference TRBV19 and TRBJ2-7): DGGITQSPKYLFRKEGQNVTLSCEQNLNHDAMYWYRQDPGQGLRLIYYSQIVNDFQKGDIAEGYSVSREKKESFPLTVTSAQKNPTAFYLCASSIARGGYEQYFGPGTRLTVT.